This T cell receptor beta chain derives from a study of PD-1 blockade in mismatch repair-deficient tumors. Study-wide background: Patients had roughly twelve mismatch repair-deficient cancer types, all previously treated and progressing.

Three pembrolizumab responders had their TCRs sequenced. Measured with immunoSEQ multiplex PCR; TCRdb has only the in-frame clones, and not every one. The sample consists of about 120,000 clones, about 83% of them appearing once. This CDR3 region has 16 residues. Germline V gene sequence: CDR1 SGHAT, CDR2 FQDESV (reference sequence). V shed 5 bases, J shed 3 bases, and the junction held 7 bases outside the gene matches. The clonotype originates from an adult with mismatch repair-deficient cancer. Sequences were derived from peripheral blood, sampled 60 to 65 weeks after starting pembrolizumab. This chain joins TRBV11-1 and TRBJ2-7; 13 nucleotides align to TRBD2. In DNA form, the CDR3 reads TGTGCCAGCAGCCCTAGGACTAGCGGGAGTAGCTACGAGCAGTACTTC. Its translation: CASSPRTSGSSYEQYF.